The clone carrying this T cell receptor beta chain shows up as medium-sized by frequency. Its target is not known. This record comes from a study of CD8 T cells in cerebrospinal fluid in Alzheimer's disease. Background on the study: CSF T cell clonal expansion was assessed by plate-based nested PCR and droplet-based sequencing.

Points from the study as a whole: Healthy subjects less often had a clone of at least 3% than Alzheimer's patients.

10X single-cell V(D)J and 5' gene-expression libraries profiled CSF cells. One entry per CDR3 protein, without DNA, is what TCRdb gives after re-calling the 10x single-cell sequencing reads. This table holds about 1,500 distinct CDR3 sequences. The CDR3 is made up of 15 amino acids. Germline CDR1 reads DFQATT; CDR2 reads SNEGSKA (reference sequence). This chain links TRBV20-1 with TRBJ2-2; TCRdb gives TRBD2 as the D gene, but with no DNA this cannot be confirmed. The source of this sequence is a human donor in good health. Sequenced sample: cerebrospinal fluid. CDR3 loop: CSARVGSGSTGELFF.